These 9 T cell receptor beta chains were sequenced from one sample in a study of identical twins. TCRdb independently ran MiXCR on the 5' RACE reads; one entry per CDR3 protein. The table lists a few hundred thousand distinct CDR3 sequences, about 8.3% of them singletons. The same specimen was also included in a second study, on yellow fever vaccine responses in identical twins.

The material sequenced was CD8+ T cells sorted from blood. Receptors were obtained from a woman between 18 and 29 years old in good health.

CDR3 in amino acids: CASSSGLVIYEQYF. The CDR3 DNA sequence: TGTGCCAGCAGCTCGGGACTGGTTATCTACGAGCAGTACTTC. This rearrangement joins TRBV5-5 to TRBJ2-7; D possibly corresponds to TRBD2 (6 bases). The CDR3 is 14 amino acids. V shed 3 bases and J shed 3 bases, with 13 bases lying between them. Germline values: CDR1 SGHKS, CDR2 YYEKEE (reference sequence).

This clonotype was observed many times. The V and J genes are TRBV2 and TRBJ2-3, with a weak D call TRBD2 (6 bases). Trimming pared 11 bases from V and 1 base from J, leaving 10 bases between. The CDR3 contains 12 residues. Germline CDR1 SNHLY, CDR2 FYNNEI. CDR3 residues: CAPGGGTDTQYF. The CDR3 DNA reads TGTGCCCCAGGCGGGGGCACAGATACGCAGTATTTT.

This clonotype was seen at least ten times. The J gene is TRBJ2-5, the V gene TRBV7-9; D is unclear. The CDR3 totals 12 residues. Germline V gene sequence: CDR1 SEHNR, CDR2 FQNEAQ (reference sequence). V was cut by 1 base and J by 5 bases, with 5 bases left in between. This CDR3 reads CASSLGAETQYF. The CDR3 DNA reads TGTGCCAGCAGCTTAGGTGCCGAGACCCAGTACTTC.

This sequence joins TRBV28 and TRBJ2-3; the match to TRBD2 covers 12 bases. The CDR3 has 17 amino acids. Germline values: CDR1 MDHEN, CDR2 SYDVKM. Trimming removed 4 bases from V and 6 bases from J; junction bases left unmatched: 11. The CDR3 DNA reads as TGTGCCAGCAGTTCCTACGGACTAGCGGGGATGATGGATACGCAGTATTTT. Amino acids: CASSSYGLAGMMDTQYF.

The chain uses TRBV12-3 or TRBV12-4 and TRBJ2-7; no clear D. There are 14 residues in the CDR3. Trimming stripped 3 bases from V and 4 bases from J, with 13 bases between. The CDR3 DNA is TGTGCCAGCAGTTTTTTAAGAGATTCTTACGAGCAGTACTTC. Its protein is CASSFLRDSYEQYF.

This clonotype has only a few counts. The chain joins TRBV27 to TRBJ2-7, with 9 bases fitting TRBD2. V lost 1 base and J lost 3; bases outside the gene matches: 19. CDR1 is MNHEY, CDR2 SMNVEV, per germline (reference sequence). The CDR3 has 20 residues. For the CDR3, the DNA is TGTGCCAGCAGTTTATTTCCTATGATCTCCGGGCGGGGGGGCCTCTACGAGCAGTACTTC. This translates into CASSLFPMISGRGGLYEQYF.

The chain uses TRBV4-3 and TRBJ1-4; maybe TRBD1 (5 bases). There are 13 residues in the CDR3. Trimming removed 0 bases at V and 7 bases at J, with 6 bases between. CDR1 is LGHNA and CDR2 is YSLEER in the germline V gene. In DNA form, the CDR3 reads TGCGCCAGCAGCCAAGACAGGGCTGAAAAACTGTTTTTT. This gives the protein CASSQDRAEKLFF.

The chain has TRBV15 and TRBJ2-2; 11 bases are a match to TRBD1. The CDR3 has 15 amino acids. Unmatched junction bases numbered 3, after V lost 4 bases and J lost 5 bases. Germline V gene sequence: CDR1 LNHNV, CDR2 YYDKDF (reference sequence). DNA of the CDR3: TGTGCCACCAGCAAGGACAGGGGGCGAACCGGGGAGCTGTTTTTT. This gives the protein CATSKDRGRTGELFF.

The chain recombines TRBV7-9 with TRBJ1-4, with D hard to call. This CDR3 contains 14 residues. The V and J ends lost 9 bases and 11 bases respectively, with 22 bases between them. Germline V gene lookup returns CDR1 SEHNR and CDR2 FQNEAQ (reference sequence). The CDR3 protein is CASDSSTSPFKLFF. For the CDR3, the DNA is TGTGCCAGTGATTCTTCCACATCTCCTTTTAAACTGTTTTTT.